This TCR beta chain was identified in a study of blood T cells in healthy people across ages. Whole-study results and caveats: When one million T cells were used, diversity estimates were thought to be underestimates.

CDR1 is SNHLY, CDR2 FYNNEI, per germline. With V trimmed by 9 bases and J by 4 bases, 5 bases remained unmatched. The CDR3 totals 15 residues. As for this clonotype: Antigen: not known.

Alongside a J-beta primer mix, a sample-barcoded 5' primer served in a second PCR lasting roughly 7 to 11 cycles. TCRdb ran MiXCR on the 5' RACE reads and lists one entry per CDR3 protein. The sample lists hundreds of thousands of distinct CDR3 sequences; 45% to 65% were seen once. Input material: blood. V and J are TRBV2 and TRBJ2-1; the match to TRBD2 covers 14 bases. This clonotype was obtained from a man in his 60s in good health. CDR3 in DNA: TGTGCCAGGACGACTAGCGGGGGGGCTTACAATGAGCAGTTCTTC. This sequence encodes CARTTSGGAYNEQFF.